A selection of T cell receptor beta chains follows, all from one sample in a study of blood T cell repertoires in COVID-19. Here immunoSEQ multiplex PCR was the method, and the copy in TCRdb shows in-frame clones only, minus some. The sample has some 140,000 clones, about 81% seen once. The specimen was PBMCs or T cells enriched from blood (not recorded which). These receptors were taken from a man aged 35 to 55 with acute COVID-19. The CDR3 runs from the conserved cysteine through the conserved F or W. Fields, in order: clone size, CDR3 length, V gene, J gene, D gene, CDR3 protein, CDR3 DNA. A D gene is named only where the DNA matches it firmly. Size tells how often a clone was seen (once, few, many) or the class of an expanded clone, and some rows leave it out.

abundance: NA; len: 15; v_gene: TRBV18; j_gene: TRBJ2-1; d_gene: TRBD2; CDR3aa: CASSPLETSGTEQFF; CDR3nt: TGTGCCAGCTCACCACTCGAGACTAGCGGGACTGAGCAGTTCTTC
abundance: NA; len: 14; v_gene: TRBV5-1; j_gene: TRBJ2-7; d_gene: NA; CDR3aa: CASSFGTHSYEQYF; CDR3nt: TGCGCCAGCAGCTTCGGGACACACTCCTACGAGCAGTACTTC
abundance: NA; len: 12; v_gene: TRBV2; j_gene: TRBJ1-6; d_gene: NA; CDR3aa: CASGDLNSPLHF; CDR3nt: TGTGCCAGCGGGGACTTAAATTCACCCCTCCACTTT
abundance: few; len: 12; v_gene: TRBV7-2; j_gene: TRBJ2-3; d_gene: NA; CDR3aa: CASSSYTDTQYF; CDR3nt: TGTGCCAGCAGCTCGTACACAGATACGCAGTATTTT
abundance: NA; len: 17; v_gene: TRBV7-3; j_gene: TRBJ2-5; d_gene: TRBD2; CDR3aa: CASSSGLAGVVQETQYF; CDR3nt: TGTGCCAGCAGCTCCGGACTAGCGGGGGTCGTACAAGAGACCCAGTACTTC
abundance: NA; len: 13; v_gene: TRBV6-5; j_gene: TRBJ1-5; d_gene: NA; CDR3aa: CASEAWLQQPQHF; CDR3nt: TGTGCCAGCGAGGCGTGGCTTCAGCAGCCCCAGCATTTT
abundance: NA; len: 19; v_gene: TRBV21-1; j_gene: TRBJ2-7; d_gene: NA; CDR3aa: CASSESGTGVLRYLYEQYF; CDR3nt: TGTGCCAGCAGCGAGTCCGGGACAGGGGTCCTGCGGTACCTTTACGAGCAGTACTTC
abundance: NA; len: 15; v_gene: TRBV5-1; j_gene: TRBJ2-5; d_gene: NA; CDR3aa: CASSLFTGTKETQYF; CDR3nt: TGCGCCAGCAGCTTATTTACCGGGACAAAAGAGACCCAGTACTTC
abundance: NA; len: 14; v_gene: TRBV28; j_gene: TRBJ1-2; d_gene: NA; CDR3aa: CASSLDSLNYGYTF; CDR3nt: TGTGCCAGCAGTTTGGACTCACTCAACTATGGCTACACCTTC
abundance: NA; len: 16; v_gene: TRBV5-1; j_gene: TRBJ1-2; d_gene: TRBD1; CDR3aa: CASSTGRQGVRSGYTF; CDR3nt: TGCGCCAGCAGCACTGGACGACAGGGAGTAAGAAGTGGCTACACCTTC
abundance: NA; len: 16; v_gene: TRBV5-1; j_gene: TRBJ1-2; d_gene: TRBD1; CDR3aa: CASSLSGTVANYGYTF; CDR3nt: TGCGCCAGCAGCTTGTCCGGGACAGTAGCTAACTATGGCTACACCTTC
abundance: NA; len: 18; v_gene: TRBV7-8; j_gene: TRBJ1-1; d_gene: TRBD1; CDR3aa: CASSPYSLRQGSGTEAFF; CDR3nt: TGTGCCAGCAGCCCATATTCTTTGAGACAGGGTAGCGGCACTGAAGCTTTCTTT
abundance: once; len: 15; v_gene: TRBV19; j_gene: TRBJ2-1; d_gene: NA; CDR3aa: CASSARGGISDEQFF; CDR3nt: TGTGCCAGTAGCGCAAGGGGCGGGATCAGCGATGAGCAGTTCTTC
abundance: NA; len: 16; v_gene: TRBV20-1; j_gene: TRBJ1-3; d_gene: NA; CDR3aa: CSASPFYRGGVDTIYF; CDR3nt: TGCAGTGCTAGTCCCTTCTATCGGGGAGGGGTAGACACCATATATTTT
abundance: NA; len: 16; v_gene: TRBV28; j_gene: TRBJ1-4; d_gene: TRBD1; CDR3aa: CASSLAGGVANEKLFF; CDR3nt: TGTGCCAGCAGTTTGGCAGGGGGCGTCGCTAATGAAAAACTGTTTTTT
abundance: NA; len: 16; v_gene: TRBV18; j_gene: TRBJ2-1; d_gene: NA; CDR3aa: CASSPPVGAGHNEQFF; CDR3nt: TGTGCCAGCTCACCCCCCGTTGGAGCGGGCCACAATGAGCAGTTCTTC
abundance: once; len: 16; v_gene: TRBV19; j_gene: TRBJ1-1; d_gene: TRBD1; CDR3aa: CASSMDRQGANTEAFF; CDR3nt: TGTGCCAGTAGTATGGACCGGCAGGGGGCGAACACTGAAGCTTTCTTT
abundance: NA; len: 13; v_gene: TRBV28; j_gene: TRBJ2-2; d_gene: TRBD2; CDR3aa: CASQLAGTGELFF; CDR3nt: TGTGCCAGCCAGCTAGCGGGAACCGGGGAGCTGTTTTTT
abundance: NA; len: 16; v_gene: TRBV5-1; j_gene: TRBJ2-5; d_gene: NA; CDR3aa: CASSRGSSLSQETQYF; CDR3nt: TGCGCCAGCAGCCGGGGTAGCAGCTTGTCCCAAGAGACCCAGTACTTC
abundance: NA; len: 13; v_gene: TRBV12-5; j_gene: TRBJ1-2; d_gene: NA; CDR3aa: CASGLSGGYGYTF; CDR3nt: TGTGCTAGTGGTTTATCGGGGGGCTATGGCTACACCTTC
abundance: few; len: 15; v_gene: TRBV7-2; j_gene: TRBJ2-7; d_gene: TRBD1; CDR3aa: CASSTTPGQAREQYF; CDR3nt: TGTGCCAGCAGCACTACCCCGGGACAGGCGAGGGAGCAGTACTTC
abundance: NA; len: 18; v_gene: TRBV5-1; j_gene: TRBJ2-3; d_gene: TRBD2; CDR3aa: CASSLRKGLREGTDTQYF; CDR3nt: TGCGCCAGCAGCTTACGTAAGGGACTTCGGGAGGGCACAGATACGCAGTATTTT
abundance: once; len: 14; v_gene: TRBV19; j_gene: TRBJ1-2; d_gene: TRBD1; CDR3aa: CASTYPNRGYGYTF; CDR3nt: TGTGCCAGTACCTATCCTAACAGGGGGTATGGCTACACCTTC
abundance: NA; len: 14; v_gene: TRBV6-5; j_gene: TRBJ1-2; d_gene: NA; CDR3aa: CASVFGGRGYGYTF; CDR3nt: TGTGCCAGCGTGTTTGGGGGCCGGGGTTATGGCTACACCTTC
abundance: NA; len: 13; v_gene: TRBV27; j_gene: TRBJ1-2; d_gene: NA; CDR3aa: CASSFRANYGYTF; CDR3nt: TGTGCCAGCAGTTTCAGGGCTAACTATGGCTACACCTTC
abundance: NA; len: 17; v_gene: TRBV7-8; j_gene: TRBJ2-5; d_gene: NA; CDR3aa: CASSSYGGGAKEETQYF; CDR3nt: TGTGCCAGCAGTTCCTACGGAGGGGGGGCGAAGGAAGAGACCCAGTACTTC
abundance: NA; len: 15; v_gene: TRBV14; j_gene: TRBJ1-1; d_gene: TRBD1; CDR3aa: CASSLRTGWSTEAFF; CDR3nt: TGTGCCAGCAGCCTCCGGACAGGGTGGTCCACTGAAGCTTTCTTT
abundance: NA; len: 15; v_gene: TRBV7-9; j_gene: TRBJ2-1; d_gene: TRBD1; CDR3aa: CASSGGQGSYNEQFF; CDR3nt: TGTGCCAGCAGCGGAGGACAGGGCTCCTACAATGAGCAGTTCTTC
abundance: NA; len: 14; v_gene: TRBV18; j_gene: TRBJ1-2; d_gene: NA; CDR3aa: CASSPPGGGHGYTF; CDR3nt: TGTGCCAGCTCACCACCGGGGGGGGGCCATGGCTACACCTTC
abundance: NA; len: 17; v_gene: TRBV7-3; j_gene: TRBJ2-7; d_gene: TRBD2; CDR3aa: CASSLRPGTSGTYEQYF; CDR3nt: TGTGCCAGCAGCTTAAGGCCCGGGACTAGCGGGACCTACGAGCAGTACTTC
abundance: NA; len: 11; v_gene: TRBV5-1; j_gene: TRBJ1-2; d_gene: NA; CDR3aa: CASSDRWGYTF; CDR3nt: TGCGCCAGCAGTGACAGATGGGGCTACACCTTC
abundance: NA; len: 14; v_gene: TRBV28; j_gene: TRBJ1-1; d_gene: NA; CDR3aa: CASPSLGPGGEAFF; CDR3nt: TGTGCCAGCCCCAGTTTGGGGCCGGGAGGTGAAGCTTTCTTT
abundance: NA; len: 13; v_gene: TRBV27; j_gene: TRBJ1-6; d_gene: NA; CDR3aa: CASRPWRNSPLHF; CDR3nt: TGTGCCAGCAGGCCCTGGAGGAATTCACCCCTCCACTTT
abundance: NA; len: 16; v_gene: TRBV21-1; j_gene: TRBJ2-1; d_gene: NA; CDR3aa: CASSKGARPPSNEQFF; CDR3nt: TGTGCCAGCAGCAAAGGTGCGAGGCCCCCCTCGAATGAGCAGTTCTTC
abundance: NA; len: 15; v_gene: TRBV7-2; j_gene: TRBJ2-5; d_gene: TRBD2; CDR3aa: CASSWLAGREETQYF; CDR3nt: TGTGCCAGCAGCTGGCTAGCGGGGCGGGAAGAGACCCAGTACTTC
abundance: NA; len: 16; v_gene: TRBV9; j_gene: TRBJ1-2; d_gene: TRBD1; CDR3aa: CASSVGTGKINYGYTF; CDR3nt: TGTGCCAGCAGCGTCGGGACAGGAAAAATTAACTATGGCTACACCTTC
abundance: few; len: 12; v_gene: TRBV3-1/TRBV3-2; j_gene: TRBJ1-1; d_gene: NA; CDR3aa: CASSQVQTEAFF; CDR3nt: TGTGCCAGCAGCCAAGTTCAGACTGAAGCTTTCTTT
abundance: NA; len: 14; v_gene: TRBV30; j_gene: TRBJ1-2; d_gene: NA; CDR3aa: CAWSVGPGSGGYTF; CDR3nt: TGTGCCTGGAGTGTAGGCCCAGGGTCGGGTGGCTACACCTTC